These 27 T cell receptor beta chains were all obtained from the same sample, sequenced in a study of blood T cell repertoires in COVID-19. Some clones are missing from TCRdb's copy, which holds only in-frame ones; the method was immunoSEQ multiplex PCR. The table lists tens of thousands of clones, around 81% of them singletons. The source material was peripheral blood. These receptors were collected from a woman between 65 and 79 years old with acute or convalescent COVID-19.

In regard to this clone: This CDR3 is also generated by other DNA sequences in the sample. V and J are TRBV5-1 and TRBJ1-5; the D gene is possibly TRBD1 (6 bases). V shed 2 bases and J shed 0 bases, with 9 bases lying between them. The CDR3 is made up of 15 amino acids. Germline CDR1 SGHRS, CDR2 YFSETQ. The CDR3 sequence: CASSLGGDSNQPQHF. The CDR3 DNA follows: TGCGCCAGCAGCTTAGGGGGGGATAGCAATCAGCCCCAGCATTTT.

The chain carries TRBV19 and TRBJ1-5; TRBD1 aligns across 7 bases. The CDR3 covers 15 residues. The J segment lost 7 bases and the V segment lost 7 bases, leaving 13 bases of the junction unmatched. Germline-derived CDR1 and CDR2 are LNHDA and SQIVND (reference sequence). CDR3 sequence reads: CASNPIQGKGQPQHF. The CDR3 bases are TGTGCCAGTAACCCGATACAGGGGAAGGGCCAGCCCCAGCATTTT. The entire variable domain, with the rest obtained from reference TRBV19 and TRBJ1-5, is as follows: DGGITQSPKYLFRKEGQNVTLSCEQNLNHDAMYWYRQDPGQGLRLIYYSQIVNDFQKGDIAEGYSVSREKKESFPLTVTSAQKNPTAFYLCASNPIQGKGQPQHFGDGTRLSIL.

The rearrangement joins TRBV6-5 to TRBJ1-5, with D tentatively TRBD1 (6 bases). Per the germline V gene, CDR1 is MNHEY and CDR2 is SVGAGI. V was shortened by 5 bases and J by 3 bases, with 11 bases between the two germline ends. This CDR3 spans 14 amino acids. Written as DNA, the CDR3 is TGTGCCAGCAGTCTCAGGGGAGTCAATCAGCCCCAGCATTTT. Protein sequence: CASSLRGVNQPQHF.

For the CDR3, the DNA is TGTGCCAGCAGCCAAGATAAACTAGGAGGGGACACCGGGGAGCTGTTTTTT. As protein: CASSQDKLGGDTGELFF. This chain connects TRBV14 to TRBJ2-2, with D perhaps matching TRBD2 (6 bases). This CDR3 region has 17 residues. V was shortened by 0 bases and J by 3 bases, with 14 bases between the two germline ends. Germline loops: CDR1 SGHDN, CDR2 FVKESK.

The genes are TRBV11-2 and TRBJ2-7; no reliable D call. V was clipped by 5 bases and J by 6 bases, with 8 bases between them. Germline CDR1 is SGHAT and CDR2 is FQNNGV. The CDR3 is 11 residues long. CDR3 loop: CASSQLLEQYF. As DNA, the CDR3 is TGTGCCAGCAGCCAACTGCTCGAGCAGTACTTC.

The chain joins TRBV3-1 (or the pseudogene TRBV3-2) to TRBJ2-3, with TRBD2 matching over 9 bases. The J segment lost 6 bases and the V segment lost 4 bases, leaving 5 bases of the junction unmatched. Germline loops: CDR1 LGHDT, CDR2 YNNKEL (reference sequence). The CDR3 totals 14 residues. CDR3 nucleotide sequence: TGTGCCAGCAGCCTAGCTAGCGGGATTGATACGCAGTATTTT. It codes for CASSLASGIDTQYF.

This chain uses TRBV7-6 with TRBJ1-5; TRBD1 agrees at 7 bases. CDR1 and CDR2 (germline): SGHVS, FNYEAQ. V was clipped by 1 base and J by 0 bases; unmatched bases: 9. The CDR3 is 18 residues long. CDR3 protein: CASSLGDQGGYSNQPQHF. Here the CDR3 DNA reads TGTGCCAGCAGCTTAGGGGATCAGGGGGGATATAGCAATCAGCCCCAGCATTTT.

The chain is built from TRBV20-1 and TRBJ1-2; unclear D gene. Germline assignment: CDR1 DFQATT and CDR2 SNEGSKA (reference sequence). The CDR3 is made up of 11 amino acids. The V end was cut by 1 base, the J end by 8 bases, with 8 bases between. CDR3 nucleotides: TGCAGTGCTAGAGGGCTAGGAGGCTACACCTTC. Translated, it gives CSARGLGGYTF.

The chain carries TRBV28 and TRBJ1-5; 7 bases are a match to TRBD1. Per germline, CDR1 MDHEN and CDR2 SYDVKM. J lost 3 bases, V lost 4 bases, and 6 bases had no gene match. This CDR3 region has 15 residues. CDR3 DNA sequence: TGTGCCAGCAGTTCCGTCGACAGGGACAATCAGCCCCAGCATTTT. Protein product: CASSSVDRDNQPQHF.

The V call is TRBV9, the J call TRBJ2-1, with 9 nucleotides matching TRBD2. CDR3 length: 14 amino acids. Unmatched junction bases numbered 6, after V lost 2 bases and J lost 9 bases. Germline-derived CDR1 and CDR2 are SGDLS and YYNGEE. CDR3 in amino acids: CASSVGLASGEQFF. The CDR3 DNA reads as TGTGCCAGCAGCGTCGGACTAGCGTCTGGTGAGCAGTTCTTC.

The chain links TRBV7-9 to TRBJ2-1; 10 bases agree with TRBD2. Germline V gene sequence: CDR1 SEHNR, CDR2 FQNEAQ (reference sequence). V gave up 2 bases and J gave up 7 bases; unmatched junction bases: 2. This CDR3 is 14 amino acids long. In DNA form, the CDR3 reads TGTGCCAGCAGCTTACTACTAGCGGGGAATGAGCAGTTCTTC. The encoded protein is CASSLLLAGNEQFF. Based on the CDR3 plus reference TRBV7-9 and TRBJ2-1, the full variable domain is DTGVSQNPRHKITKRGQNVTFRCDPISEHNRLYWYRQTLGQGPEFLTYFQNEAQLEKSRLLSDRFSAERPKGSFSTLEIQRTEQGDSAMYLCASSLLLAGNEQFFGPGTRLTVL.

The chain recombines TRBV5-1 with TRBJ2-2; 7 nucleotides match TRBD2. V dropped 9 bases and J dropped 2; count of bases not matched to a gene: 13. Per germline, CDR1 SGHRS and CDR2 YFSETQ. The CDR3 contains 16 residues. The CDR3 region has the DNA TGCGCCACCACCCCACTTGGGAGGGCAAACACCGGGGAGCTGTTTTTT. It is translated as CATTPLGRANTGELFF. Using reference TRBV5-1 and TRBJ2-2 for the parts outside the CDR3, the full variable domain is KAGVTQTPRYLIKTRGQQVTLSCSPISGHRSVSWYQQTPGQGLQFLFEYFSETQRNKGNFPGRFSGRQFSNSRSEMNVSTLELGDSALYLCATTPLGRANTGELFFGEGSRLTVL.

This clone was counted a single time. The V and J genes are TRBV6-5 and TRBJ2-5, with 7 bases aligning to TRBD1. Germline V lookup: CDR1 MNHEY, CDR2 SVGAGI. V lost 4 bases to trimming and J lost 1 base; unmatched junction nucleotides: 3. This CDR3 region has 14 residues. The CDR3 DNA follows: TGTGCCAGCAGTTCCAGGGACAGCCAAGAGACCCAGTACTTC. Translating gives CASSSRDSQETQYF.

This clone appeared a single time. This chain joins TRBV2 and TRBJ1-5, with a tentative D call TRBD1 (6 bases). V lost 3 bases, J lost 6 bases, and 15 bases lay in between. Germline V gene lookup returns CDR1 SNHLY and CDR2 FYNNEI. The CDR3 is 15 amino acids. The CDR3: CASSERRRGAQPQHF. CDR3 bases: TGTGCCAGCAGTGAGAGGAGACGGGGGGCTCAGCCCCAGCATTTT.

The chain carries TRBV19 and TRBJ1-3; D gene ambiguous. Trimming pared 3 bases from V and 0 bases from J, leaving 12 bases between. This CDR3 has 16 residues. The germline V gene encodes CDR1 LNHDA and CDR2 SQIVND (reference sequence). The CDR3 here is CASSMWSGRSGNTIYF. The CDR3 DNA follows: TGTGCCAGTAGTATGTGGAGCGGACGCTCTGGAAACACCATATATTTT.

Concerning this clone: A single base is all that separates this from a far larger clone, so a read error is likely. The CDR3 DNA reads as TGTGCCAGCTGCTCCCGGGAGGGCCACAATGAGCAGTTCTTC. This translates into CASCSREGHNEQFF. The genes are TRBV11-3 and TRBJ2-1; 8 positions agree with TRBD2. The CDR3 loop spans 14 amino acids. V lost 8 bases to trimming and J lost 5 bases; unmatched junction nucleotides: 8. Germline V CDR1 and CDR2: SGHNT, YENEEA.

This clone was seen just once. V and J are TRBV9 and TRBJ1-1; TRBD1 agrees at 7 bases. Germline values: CDR1 SGDLS, CDR2 YYNGEE. The V gene end was trimmed by 3 bases and the J gene end by 0 bases; junction bases not matched to a gene: 8. This CDR3 spans 16 amino acids. The CDR3 region has the DNA TGTGCCAGCAGCGGAGGGACAGCCCTTATGAACACTGAAGCTTTCTTT. This codes for CASSGGTALMNTEAFF.

The V call is TRBV2, the J call TRBJ1-5; D ambiguous. V dropped 6 bases and J dropped 3 bases, with 15 bases sitting between them. The germline V gene encodes CDR1 SNHLY and CDR2 FYNNEI. This CDR3 is built from 15 residues. In DNA, the CDR3 is TGTGCCAGCAGAAAGGAACAGAGTTACAATCAGCCCCAGCATTTT. Residues: CASRKEQSYNQPQHF.

The chain is built from TRBV7-2 and TRBJ1-1; weak D call: TRBD1 (5 bases). Germline CDR1 reads SGHTA; CDR2 reads FQGNSA. Trimming took 1 base from V and 5 from J, leaving 14 bases between them. The CDR3 spans 15 residues. CDR3 region: CASSLVRGRTTEAFF. CDR3 nucleotide sequence: TGTGCCAGCAGCTTAGTTCGGGGGAGGACGACTGAAGCTTTCTTT.

V and J are TRBV5-1 and TRBJ1-2, with D maybe TRBD1 (5 bases). CDR3 length: 14 residues. From germline, CDR1 is SGHRS and CDR2 YFSETQ. The ends were cut back, 2 bases at V and 1 base at J, with 9 bases in the middle. The CDR3: CASSFGGSNYGYTF. The CDR3 DNA reads TGCGCCAGCAGCTTCGGGGGGAGTAACTATGGCTACACCTTC.

The rearrangement joins TRBV28 to TRBJ1-6, with D maybe TRBD1 (5 bases). The CDR3 spans 14 residues. Per the germline V gene, CDR1 is MDHEN and CDR2 is SYDVKM. Deletions cut 3 bases from V and 7 bases from J, with 10 bases between. The DNA for the CDR3 is TGTGCCAGCAGTTTTTGGACAAGGAATTCACCCCTCCACTTT. Translating gives CASSFWTRNSPLHF.

This clone appeared once. The chain links TRBV2 to TRBJ1-6; perhaps TRBD1 as D (5 bases). The germline V gene has CDR1 SNHLY and CDR2 FYNNEI. The CDR3 contains 16 residues. Trimming cost V 4 bases and J 0 bases, with 10 bases left between them. CDR3 coding DNA: TGTGCCAGCAGTGTGGGGGGTAGCTCCTATAATTCACCCCTCCACTTT. Encoded protein: CASSVGGSSYNSPLHF.

The rearrangement links TRBV5-1 to TRBJ1-3, with TRBD1 as a possible D gene (6 bases). V lost 0 bases and J 0 bases, leaving 7 bases between the germline ends. CDR3 length equals 15 residues. Per the germline V gene, CDR1 is SGHRS and CDR2 is YFSETQ. The CDR3, as DNA: TGCGCCAGCAGCTTGGGGACAGTCTCTGGAAACACCATATATTTT. Amino acids: CASSLGTVSGNTIYF.

V usage is TRBV6-5 and J usage is TRBJ1-4; TRBD1 matches at 7 bases. Looked up from germline, CDR1 is MNHEY and CDR2 is SVGAGI. The junction had 8 bases not matched to a gene; V was cut back by 5 bases and J by 8 bases. CDR3 size: 14 residues. In DNA form, the CDR3 reads TGTGCCAGCAGTCCCCCGGGACAGTACGAAAAACTGTTTTTT. It codes for CASSPPGQYEKLFF.

The V and J genes are TRBV6-5 and TRBJ1-4; the D is unclear. The CDR3 loop spans 14 amino acids. Trimming removed 6 bases at V and 2 bases at J, with 10 bases between. The germline CDR1 and CDR2 sequences are MNHEY and SVGAGI. Here the CDR3 reads CASRYEATNEKLFF. In DNA form, the CDR3 reads TGTGCCAGCAGGTACGAGGCGACTAATGAAAAACTGTTTTTT.

The CDR3: CASSEGLARSYEQYF. Here the CDR3 DNA reads TGCGCCAGCAGCGAAGGACTAGCAAGATCGTACGAGCAGTACTTC. The V and J genes are TRBV5-1 and TRBJ2-7; 8 positions agree with TRBD2. J was trimmed by 4 bases and V by 4 bases; bases with no gene match: 10. This CDR3 contains 15 residues. In germline, CDR1 is SGHRS, CDR2 YFSETQ.

This chain uses TRBV3-1 (or the pseudogene TRBV3-2) with TRBJ2-1; 15 nucleotides align to TRBD2. The CDR3 runs 14 residues. Germline lookup yields CDR1 LGHDT and CDR2 YNNKEL (reference sequence). Germline trimming cut 8 bases from V and 7 bases from J; bases unmatched to any gene: 3. DNA of the CDR3: TGTGCCAGCCTCGGGACTAGCGGGGGGAATGAGCAGTTCTTC. Translation gives CASLGTSGGNEQFF.